This TCR beta chain comes out of a study of shared clonotypes between healthy human individuals. Study results and caveats: Larger estimated richness was generally recorded for naive subsets relative to memory subsets.

Several immunoSEQ plates held equal portions of the genomic DNA taken from each subset. Authors' analysis steps: Because ImmunoSEQ provided only junction sequences with no quality scores, the filtering differed. This table comes from immunoSEQ multiplex PCR, and its TCRdb copy is limited to in-frame clones, with some not included. That table is the source of V, J and clone size, and D and trimming were worked out from the DNA. The top ten hold approximately 1% of the sample, which has over 1.4 million clones, roughly 96% seen once. Losses at the gene ends were 6 bases for V and 5 bases for J; bases not matched to a gene: 9. This CDR3 comprises 17 residues. Germline V gene data show CDR1 as SGHAT and CDR2 as FQNNGV. Of note for this clone: What it binds is not known.

V and J are TRBV11-2 and TRBJ2-3; 15 positions match TRBD2. This clonotype was obtained from a man aged 25-45 years in good health. Sequencing was carried out using naive CD4+ T cells sorted from blood. Subset of the sample: CD45RA+ positively selected. The CDR3 DNA is TGTGCCAGCAGGCCTCATGGGACTAGCGGGAGGCAAGATACGCAGTATTTT. Protein sequence: CASRPHGTSGRQDTQYF.